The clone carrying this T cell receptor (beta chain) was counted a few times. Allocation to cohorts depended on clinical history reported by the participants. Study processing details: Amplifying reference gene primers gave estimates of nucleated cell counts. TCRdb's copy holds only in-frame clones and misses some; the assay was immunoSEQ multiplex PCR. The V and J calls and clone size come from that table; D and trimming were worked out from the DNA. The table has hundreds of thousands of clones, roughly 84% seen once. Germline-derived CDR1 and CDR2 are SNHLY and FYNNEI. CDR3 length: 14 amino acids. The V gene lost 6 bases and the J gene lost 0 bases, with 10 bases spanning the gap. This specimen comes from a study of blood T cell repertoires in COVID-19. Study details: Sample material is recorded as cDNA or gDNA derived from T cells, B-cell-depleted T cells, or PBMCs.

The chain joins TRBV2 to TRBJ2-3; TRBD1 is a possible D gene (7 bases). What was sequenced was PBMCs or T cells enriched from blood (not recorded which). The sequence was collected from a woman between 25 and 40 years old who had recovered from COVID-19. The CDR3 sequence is CASRAGQSTDTQYF. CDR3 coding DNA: TGTGCCAGCAGGGCGGGACAGAGCACAGATACGCAGTATTTT. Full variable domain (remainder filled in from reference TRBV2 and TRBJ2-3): EPEVTQTPSHQVTQMGQEVILRCVPISNHLYFYWYRQILGQKVEFLVSFYNNEISEKSEIFDDQFSVERPDGSNFTLKIRSTKLEDSAMYFCASRAGQSTDTQYFGPGTRLTVL.